Each of the 23 T cell receptor beta chains below was sequenced from the same sample in a study of T cells expressing NK-cell markers. With the 5' RACE reads reprocessed, TCRdb shows one record per CDR3 protein and no DNA. This repertoire includes some 150,000 distinct CDR3 sequences. The specimen was blood T cells: a sorted CD56 or NKG2C T cell subset, CD4+ or CD8+ T cells, or bulk PBMC T cells (not recorded which). Receptors originate from a woman in her forties or fifties in good health.

The V call is TRBV4-1, the J call TRBJ2-3; the D call of TRBD1 rests on TCRdb alone, since no DNA is present to check it. Looked up from germline, CDR1 is MGHRA and CDR2 is YSYEKL. There are 12 residues in the CDR3. The CDR3 protein is CASSAGADTQYF.

The chain employs TRBV7-7 and TRBJ1-4; as DNA is missing, the TRBD1 call by TCRdb cannot be tested. From germline, CDR1 is SSHAT and CDR2 FNYEAQ (reference sequence). The CDR3 contains 15 residues. CDR3 protein: CASSSVRTGVEKLFF.

CDR3 residues: CSVLGDNTNTEAFF. The chain couples TRBV29-1 to TRBJ1-1; with no DNA, the TCRdb D assignment of TRBD1 cannot be verified. The CDR3 runs to 14 residues. Germline loops: CDR1 SQVTM, CDR2 ANQGSEA.

The chain combines TRBV29-1 with TRBJ2-7. This CDR3 contains 11 residues. Looked up from germline, CDR1 is SQVTM and CDR2 is ANQGSEA. CDR3 sequence: CSVVLEYEQYF.

This sequence joins TRBV12-3 or TRBV12-4 and TRBJ2-4; TCRdb selects TRBD2, and the lack of DNA leaves this call unchecked. The CDR3 contains 14 residues. The CDR3 sequence is CASSRLVGEDIQYF.

The rearrangement joins TRBV20-1 to TRBJ2-2; as DNA is missing, the TRBD1 call by TCRdb cannot be tested. Per the germline V gene, CDR1 is DFQATT and CDR2 is SNEGSKA (reference sequence). The CDR3 runs to 14 residues. CDR3 loop: CSLSTGTGSGELFF.

The chain has TRBV5-6 and TRBJ2-3; there is no DNA to check the TCRdb D call of TRBD2. The CDR3 sequence is 15 residues long. Germline loops: CDR1 SGHDT, CDR2 YYEEEE. Here the CDR3 reads CASSLAARKADTQYF.

The rearrangement joins TRBV24-1 to TRBJ2-2; TCRdb proposes TRBD2, but this gene call is untestable without DNA. Per germline, CDR1 KGHDR and CDR2 SFDVKD. CDR3 length equals 14 residues. CDR3 sequence: CATSSGGWTGELFF.

The chain recombines TRBV10-2 with TRBJ2-5. From germline, CDR1 is WSHSY and CDR2 SAAADI. The CDR3 extends over 12 amino acids. This CDR3 is CASSGPEKTQYF.

V and J are TRBV27 and TRBJ1-1. The CDR3 is 14 amino acids. Germline V CDR1 and CDR2: MNHEY, SMNVEV (reference sequence). CDR3 in amino acids: CASSLLGVGTEAFF.

The genes are TRBV15 and TRBJ2-5; lacking DNA, the TRBD1 call made by TCRdb goes unchecked. From germline, CDR1 is LNHNV and CDR2 YYDKDF (reference sequence). This CDR3 is 17 amino acids long. CDR3 protein: CATSNIPGTELQSSQYF.

The chain carries TRBV18 and TRBJ2-7; lacking DNA, the TRBD1 call made by TCRdb goes unchecked. Per the germline V gene, CDR1 is KGHSH and CDR2 is LQKENI. This CDR3 comprises 14 residues. The CDR3 is CASSQGQGTYEQYF.

The rearrangement links TRBV4-1 to TRBJ2-5; as DNA is missing, the TRBD1 call by TCRdb cannot be tested. This CDR3 region has 15 residues. Germline CDR1 reads MGHRA; CDR2 reads YSYEKL. The CDR3 loop reads CASSHPGTGEETQYF.

The V call is TRBV15, the J call TRBJ1-4; TCRdb's D call of TRBD1 is untestable without DNA. Germline lookup yields CDR1 LNHNV and CDR2 YYDKDF (reference sequence). This CDR3 region has 13 residues. CDR3 sequence reads: CATRAPGSEKLFF.

V is TRBV20-1 and J is TRBJ2-1; lacking DNA, the TRBD2 call made by TCRdb goes unchecked. The germline CDR1 and CDR2 sequences are DFQATT and SNEGSKA (reference sequence). This CDR3 is built from 15 residues. The CDR3 loop reads CSARGGSGLYNEQFF.

V and J are TRBV4-1 and TRBJ2-3; TCRdb indicates TRBD2, and absent DNA this call remains unverified. The CDR3 is 16 amino acids. CDR1 MGHRA and CDR2 YSYEKL come from the germline V gene. The CDR3 sequence is CASSPRDFGNADTQYF.

The chain couples TRBV7-2 to TRBJ2-1; TCRdb's D call of TRBD2 is untestable without DNA. The CDR3 loop spans 15 amino acids. Germline-derived CDR1 and CDR2 are SGHTA and FQGNSA. CDR3 sequence: CASSVREGTYNEQFF.

The J gene is TRBJ2-2, the V gene TRBV12-3 or TRBV12-4; the D call of TRBD2 rests on TCRdb alone, since no DNA is present to check it. The CDR3 consists of 14 residues. CDR3 amino acids: CASCQRENTGELFF.

This chain connects TRBV20-1 to TRBJ2-1; TCRdb lists TRBD2, though no DNA is available to test this call. This CDR3 has 12 residues. CDR1 is DFQATT and CDR2 is SNEGSKA in the germline V gene (reference sequence). CDR3 sequence reads: CSAKRESSEQFF.

The chain's CDR3 is CASTTITGPLGEQYF. The chain employs TRBV27 and TRBJ2-7; TCRdb designates TRBD2, a call that cannot be tested without DNA. The CDR3 has 15 amino acids. From germline, CDR1 is MNHEY and CDR2 SMNVEV (reference sequence).

The rearrangement links TRBV30 to TRBJ1-1; TCRdb picks TRBD1, but there is no DNA to check that call. The CDR3 runs 13 residues. Germline CDR1 reads GTSNPN; CDR2 reads SVGIG (reference sequence). CDR3 sequence reads: CGVVDRENTEAFF.

J is TRBJ2-1 and V is TRBV7-9. This CDR3 spans 12 amino acids. The V gene's germline CDR1 is SEHNR and CDR2 FQNEAQ (reference sequence). The CDR3 protein is CASSFTFNEQFF.

The rearrangement links TRBV4-1 to TRBJ2-6; absent DNA, TCRdb's TRBD1 call cannot be checked. CDR1 is MGHRA and CDR2 is YSYEKL in the germline V gene. This CDR3 region has 18 residues. CDR3 protein: CASSQGQGAPLGANVLTF.